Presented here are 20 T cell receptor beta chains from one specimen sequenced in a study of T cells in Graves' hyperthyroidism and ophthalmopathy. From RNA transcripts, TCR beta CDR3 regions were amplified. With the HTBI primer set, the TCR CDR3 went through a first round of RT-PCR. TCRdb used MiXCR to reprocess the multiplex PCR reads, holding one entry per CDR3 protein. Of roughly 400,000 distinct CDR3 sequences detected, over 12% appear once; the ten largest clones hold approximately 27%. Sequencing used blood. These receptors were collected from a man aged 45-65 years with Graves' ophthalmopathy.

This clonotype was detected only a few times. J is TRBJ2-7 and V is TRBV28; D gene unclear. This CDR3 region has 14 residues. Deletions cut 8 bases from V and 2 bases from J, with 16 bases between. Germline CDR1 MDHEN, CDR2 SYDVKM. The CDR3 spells CASGEVARPYEQYF. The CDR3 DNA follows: TGTGCCAGCGGCGAGGTAGCTAGACCCTACGAGCAGTACTTC. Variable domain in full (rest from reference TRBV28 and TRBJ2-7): DVKVTQSSRYLVKRTGEKVFLECVQDMDHENMFWYRQDPGLGLRLIYFSYDVKMKEKGDIPEGYSVSREKKERFSLILESASTNQTSMYLCASGEVARPYEQYFGPGTRLTVT.

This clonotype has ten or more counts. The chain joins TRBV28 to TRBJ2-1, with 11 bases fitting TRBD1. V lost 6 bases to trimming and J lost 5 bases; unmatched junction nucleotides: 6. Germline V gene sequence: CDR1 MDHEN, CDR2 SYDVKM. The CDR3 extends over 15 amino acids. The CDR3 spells CASRGLGQGDNEQFF. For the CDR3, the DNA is TGTGCCAGCAGGGGCCTGGGACAGGGGGACAATGAGCAGTTCTTC.

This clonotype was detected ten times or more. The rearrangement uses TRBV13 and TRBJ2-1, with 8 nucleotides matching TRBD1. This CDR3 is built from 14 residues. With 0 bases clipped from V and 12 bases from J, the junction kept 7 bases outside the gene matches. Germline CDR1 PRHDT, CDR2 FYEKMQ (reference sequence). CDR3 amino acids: CASSLGRITGGQFF. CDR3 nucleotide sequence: TGTGCCAGCAGCTTAGGCCGAATAACAGGGGGGCAGTTCTTC. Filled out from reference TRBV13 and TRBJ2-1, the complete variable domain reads AAGVIQSPRHLIKEKRETATLKCYPIPRHDTVYWYQQGPGQDPQFLISFYEKMQSDKGSIPDRFSAQQFSDYHSELNMSSLELGDSALYFCASSLGRITGGQFFGPGTRLTVL.

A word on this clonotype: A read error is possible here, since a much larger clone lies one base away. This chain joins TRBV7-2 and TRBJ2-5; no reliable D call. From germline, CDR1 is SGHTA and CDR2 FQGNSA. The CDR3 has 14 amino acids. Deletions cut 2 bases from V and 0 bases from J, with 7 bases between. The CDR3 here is CASSLWPYQETQYF. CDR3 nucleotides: TGTGCCAGCAGCTTATGGCCGTACCAAGAGACCCAGTACTTC.

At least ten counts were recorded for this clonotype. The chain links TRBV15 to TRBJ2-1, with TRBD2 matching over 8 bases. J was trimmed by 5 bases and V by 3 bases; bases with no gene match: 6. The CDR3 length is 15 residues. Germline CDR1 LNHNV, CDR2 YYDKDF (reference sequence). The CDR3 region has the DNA TGTGCCACCAGCAGCCCACAGCGGGGGAACAATGAGCAGTTCTTC. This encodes CATSSPQRGNNEQFF.

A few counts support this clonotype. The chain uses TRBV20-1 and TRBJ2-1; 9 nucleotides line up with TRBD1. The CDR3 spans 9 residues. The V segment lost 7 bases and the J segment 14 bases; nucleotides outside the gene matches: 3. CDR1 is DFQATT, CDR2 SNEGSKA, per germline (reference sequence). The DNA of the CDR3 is TGCAGTGGAGGGACAGGGAAGTTCTTC. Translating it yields CSGGTGKFF.

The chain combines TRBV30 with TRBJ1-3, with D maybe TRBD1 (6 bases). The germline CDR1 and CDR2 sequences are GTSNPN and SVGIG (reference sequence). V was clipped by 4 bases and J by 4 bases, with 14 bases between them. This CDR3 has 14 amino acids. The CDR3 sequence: CAWMGRGVGNTIYF. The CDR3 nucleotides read TGTGCCTGGATGGGCAGGGGAGTAGGAAACACCATATATTTT.

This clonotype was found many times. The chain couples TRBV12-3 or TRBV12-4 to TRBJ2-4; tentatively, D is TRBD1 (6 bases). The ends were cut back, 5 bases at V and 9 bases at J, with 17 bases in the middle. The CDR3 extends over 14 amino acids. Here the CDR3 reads CASSPRTAFGIQYF. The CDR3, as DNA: TGTGCCAGCAGTCCGAGGACAGCTTTTGGCATTCAGTACTTC.

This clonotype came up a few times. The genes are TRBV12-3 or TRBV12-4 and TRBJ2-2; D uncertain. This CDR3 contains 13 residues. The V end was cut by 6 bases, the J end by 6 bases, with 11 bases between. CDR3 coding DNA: TGTGCCAGCAGACCCCGGGCGGCCGGGGAGCTGTTTTTT. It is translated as CASRPRAAGELFF.

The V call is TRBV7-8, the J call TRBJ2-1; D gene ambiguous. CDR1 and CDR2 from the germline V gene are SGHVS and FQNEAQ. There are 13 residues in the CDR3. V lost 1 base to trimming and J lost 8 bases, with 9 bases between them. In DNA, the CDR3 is TGTGCCAGCAGCTTAGAGGTCGCCGATGAGCAGTTCTTC. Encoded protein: CASSLEVADEQFF.

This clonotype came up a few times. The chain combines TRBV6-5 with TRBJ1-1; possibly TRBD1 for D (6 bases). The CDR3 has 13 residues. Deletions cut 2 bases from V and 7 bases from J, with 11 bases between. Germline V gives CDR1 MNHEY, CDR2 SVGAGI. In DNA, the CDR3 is TGTGCCAGCAGTTACGGACAGAAGCGTGAAGCTTTCTTT. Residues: CASSYGQKREAFF.

The CDR3, as DNA: TGTGCCAGCAGTTACTCCGGACTAGCGGGAGCGAGGAATGAGCAGTTCTTC. Its translation: CASSYSGLAGARNEQFF. The gene calls are TRBV6-2 or TRBV6-3 and TRBJ2-1; 13 bases line up with TRBD2. The trim removed 0 bases at V and 7 bases at J, leaving 6 bases unmatched. The CDR3 contains 17 residues. Germline assignment: CDR1 MNHEY and CDR2 SVGEGT.

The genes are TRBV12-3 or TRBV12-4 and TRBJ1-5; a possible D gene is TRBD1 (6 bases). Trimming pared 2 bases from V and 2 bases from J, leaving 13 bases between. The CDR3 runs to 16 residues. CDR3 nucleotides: TGTGCCAGCAGTTTATTCGGGGGCCAGGGCAATCAGCCCCAGCATTTT. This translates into CASSLFGGQGNQPQHF.

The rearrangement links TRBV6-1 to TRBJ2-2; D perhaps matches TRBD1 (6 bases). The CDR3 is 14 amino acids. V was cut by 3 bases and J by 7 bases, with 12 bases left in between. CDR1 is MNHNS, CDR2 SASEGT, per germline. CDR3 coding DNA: TGTGCCAGCAGTGAGGAAGGGGGACACGGGGAGCTGTTTTTT. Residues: CASSEEGGHGELFF.

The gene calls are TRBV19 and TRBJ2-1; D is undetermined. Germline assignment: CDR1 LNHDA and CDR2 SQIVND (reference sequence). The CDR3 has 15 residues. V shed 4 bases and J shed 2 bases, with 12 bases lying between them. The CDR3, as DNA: TGTGCCAGTAGTAGCGACGGATTTACCTACAATGAGCAGTTCTTC. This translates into CASSSDGFTYNEQFF. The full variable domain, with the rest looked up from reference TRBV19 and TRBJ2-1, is DGGITQSPKYLFRKEGQNVTLSCEQNLNHDAMYWYRQDPGQGLRLIYYSQIVNDFQKGDIAEGYSVSREKKESFPLTVTSAQKNPTAFYLCASSSDGFTYNEQFFGPGTRLTVL.

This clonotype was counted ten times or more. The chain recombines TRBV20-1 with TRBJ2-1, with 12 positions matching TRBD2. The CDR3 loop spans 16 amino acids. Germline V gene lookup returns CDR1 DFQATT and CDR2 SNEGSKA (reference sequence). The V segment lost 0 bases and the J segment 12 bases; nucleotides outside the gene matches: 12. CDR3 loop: CSARDGPGLAGRGQFF. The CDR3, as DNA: TGCAGTGCTAGAGATGGCCCGGGACTAGCGGGTAGGGGGCAGTTCTTC.

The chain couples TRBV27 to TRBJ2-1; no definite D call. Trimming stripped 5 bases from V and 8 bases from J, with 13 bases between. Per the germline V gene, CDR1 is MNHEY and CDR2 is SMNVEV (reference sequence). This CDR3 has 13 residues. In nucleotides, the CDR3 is TGTGCCAGCAGTAGGCTAGAGAACGATGAGCAGTTCTTC. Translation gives CASSRLENDEQFF.

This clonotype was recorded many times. This CDR3 is CASSARGTGQETQYF. The CDR3 DNA reads as TGTGCCAGCAGCGCACGAGGGACAGGGCAAGAGACCCAGTACTTC. The V call is TRBV7-6, the J call TRBJ2-5; 9 positions match TRBD1. Germline CDR1 is SGHVS and CDR2 is FNYEAQ. V shed 5 bases and J 2 bases; nucleotides not matched to a gene: 6. This CDR3 spans 15 amino acids. Full variable domain (outside the CDR3, taken from reference TRBV7-6 and TRBJ2-5): GAGVSQSPRYKVTKRGQDVALRCDPISGHVSLYWYRQALGQGPEFLTYFNYEAQQDKSGLPNDRFSAERPEGSISTLTIQRTEQRDSAMYRCASSARGTGQETQYFGPGTRLLVL.

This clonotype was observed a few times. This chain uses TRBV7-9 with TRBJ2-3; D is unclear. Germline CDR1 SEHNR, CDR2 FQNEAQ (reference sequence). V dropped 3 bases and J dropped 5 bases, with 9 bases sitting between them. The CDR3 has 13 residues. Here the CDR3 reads CASSFLDLDTQYF. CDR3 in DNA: TGTGCCAGCAGCTTTTTGGATTTAGATACGCAGTATTTT.

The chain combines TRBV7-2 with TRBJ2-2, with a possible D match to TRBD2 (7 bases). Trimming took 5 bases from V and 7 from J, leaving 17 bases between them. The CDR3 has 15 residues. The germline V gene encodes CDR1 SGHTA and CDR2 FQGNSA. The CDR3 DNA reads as TGTGCCAGCAGCCTCCGGGGGGCCGGAGGCGGGGAGCTGTTTTTT. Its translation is CASSLRGAGGGELFF. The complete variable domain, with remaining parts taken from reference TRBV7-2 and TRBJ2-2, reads GAGVSQSPSNKVTEKGKDVELRCDPISGHTALYWYRQSLGQGLEFLIYFQGNSAPDKSGLPSDRFSAERTGGSVSTLTIQRTQQEDSAVYLCASSLRGAGGGELFFGEGSRLTVL.